The 21 T cell receptor beta chains below were found in one sample sequenced in a study of T cell repertoires in cytomegalovirus infection. Their cognate antigens are unknown. TCRdb re-called the reads with MiXCR, one entry per CDR3 protein. This sample has some 940,000 distinct CDR3 sequences, with approximately 31% found just once. The sequences come from cultured CD8+ T cells from PBMCs, collected from culture after CMV antigen stimulation. All receptors come from a human donor in good health (CMV status not recorded). Some clones in this sample may be carry-over from other donors' samples.

This clonotype was observed a handful of times. The junction departs from germline at one end; a sequencing error may be responsible. The CDR3 reads CASSLRGSNYGYTF. CDR3 nucleotide sequence: TGTGCCAGCAGCCTACGCGGGAGTAACTATGGCTACACCTTC. The chain uses TRBV5-1 and TRBJ1-2; D ambiguous. The CDR3 runs to 14 residues. Looked up from germline, CDR1 is SGHRS and CDR2 is YFSETQ.

This clonotype occurred a few times. The chain carries TRBV20-1 and TRBJ2-3; 7 positions match TRBD1. The V gene's germline CDR1 is DFQATT and CDR2 SNEGSKA (reference sequence). This CDR3 contains 14 residues. V lost 0 bases and J lost 4; bases outside the gene matches: 4. CDR3 coding DNA: TGCAGTGCTAGAGATTTTCAGGGGGCAGATACGCAGTATTTT. Its translation is CSARDFQGADTQYF.

A few counts support this clonotype. V usage is TRBV27 and J usage is TRBJ1-2; D uncertain. Germline V gene data show CDR1 as MNHEY and CDR2 as SMNVEV (reference sequence). V lost 0 bases, J lost 3 bases, and 5 bases lay in between. The CDR3 covers 13 residues. CDR3 DNA: TGTGCCAGCAGTTTATCAAGGGACTATGGCTACACCTTC. Translation: CASSLSRDYGYTF.

This clonotype was found a few times. V gene TRBV29-1 combines with J gene TRBJ1-2, with D possibly TRBD1 on 5 matching bases. Between the trimmed V and J ends, which lost 7 bases and 5 bases, there was a span of 17 bases. The germline V gene encodes CDR1 SQVTM and CDR2 ANQGSEA. The CDR3 is 13 residues long. The CDR3 DNA follows: TGCAGCGCCGAGACCGGGACCACGTATGGCTACACCTTC. Its translation: CSAETGTTYGYTF.

V usage is TRBV10-3 and J usage is TRBJ2-1, with D possibly TRBD2 on 5 matching bases. The CDR3 has 13 residues. The germline V gene has CDR1 ENHRY and CDR2 SYGVKD. The V end was cut by 1 base, the J end by 4 bases, with 5 bases between. CDR3 sequence (DNA): TGTGCCATCAGTGAGTGGGAGTACAATGAGCAGTTCTTC. Its protein product is CAISEWEYNEQFF.

In its sample, this clonotype was seen many times. The V and J genes are TRBV12-3 or TRBV12-4 and TRBJ2-1; D is perhaps TRBD1 or TRBD2 (5 bases each). This CDR3 contains 16 residues. Between the trimmed V and J ends, which lost 5 bases and 0 bases, there was a span of 14 bases. In nucleotides, the CDR3 is TGTGCCAGCAGTCCCCCGGGGCCGAGCTCCTACAATGAGCAGTTCTTC. This translates into CASSPPGPSSYNEQFF.

The rearrangement uses TRBV5-4 and TRBJ2-1; D is undetermined. The CDR3 runs to 14 residues. Deletions cut 5 bases from V and 0 bases from J, with 9 bases between. Germline CDR1 SGHNT, CDR2 YYREEE (reference sequence). This CDR3 reads CASRASSSYNEQFF. The CDR3 DNA follows: TGTGCCAGCAGGGCAAGCAGCTCCTACAATGAGCAGTTCTTC.

As DNA, the CDR3 is TGTGCCAGCAGCACGGAACAGGGATTGATCACCGGGGAGCTGTTTTTT. Its translation is CASSTEQGLITGELFF. The chain recombines TRBV7-9 with TRBJ2-2; TRBD1 might be the D (6 bases). The CDR3 runs to 16 residues. In germline, CDR1 is SEHNR, CDR2 FQNEAQ (reference sequence). Trimming took off 5 bases at V and 4 bases at J, with 17 bases between the two ends. Full variable domain (rest looked up from reference TRBV7-9 and TRBJ2-2): DTGVSQNPRHKITKRGQNVTFRCDPISEHNRLYWYRQTLGQGPEFLTYFQNEAQLEKSRLLSDRFSAERPKGSFSTLEIQRTEQGDSAMYLCASSTEQGLITGELFFGEGSRLTVL.

The table lists this clonotype with a few counts. The chain uses TRBV27 and TRBJ1-2; D gene uncertain. Germline-derived CDR1 and CDR2 are MNHEY and SMNVEV (reference sequence). The CDR3 contains 11 residues. V was shortened by 10 bases and J by 6 bases, with 12 bases between the two germline ends. The CDR3 DNA reads as TGTGCCATTACCTCAGGAAATGGCTACACCTTC. It specifies CAITSGNGYTF.

The chain carries TRBV28 and TRBJ2-7; unclear D gene. V shed 1 base and J shed 1 base, with 11 bases lying between them. This CDR3 has 15 amino acids. Germline V lookup: CDR1 MDHEN, CDR2 SYDVKM. CDR3 sequence reads: CASSLSLAPSYEQYV. DNA of the CDR3: TGTGCCAGCAGTTTATCCTTAGCCCCATCCTACGAGCAGTACGTC.

The chain employs TRBV7-8 and TRBJ2-6; 11 bases align to TRBD1. The CDR3 has 17 residues. Per germline, CDR1 SGHVS and CDR2 FQNEAQ. Trimming removed 7 bases from V and 2 bases from J; junction bases left unmatched: 7. The chain's CDR3 is CASNTRTGGTGANVLTF. Written as DNA, the CDR3 is TGTGCCAGCAACACAAGGACAGGGGGCACTGGGGCCAACGTCCTGACTTTC.

This clonotype came up many times. The chain uses TRBV27 and TRBJ2-3; TRBD2 agrees at 11 bases. Trimming took 6 bases from V and 4 from J; bases not matched to a gene: 3. The CDR3 length is 14 residues. From germline, CDR1 is MNHEY and CDR2 SMNVEV (reference sequence). The CDR3 loop reads CASRLSGGADTQYF. Written as DNA, the CDR3 is TGTGCCAGCAGACTTAGCGGGGGGGCAGATACGCAGTATTTT.

This clonotype was recorded once. Since a much larger clone is just one base distant, this may be a read error. This chain links TRBV6-1 with TRBJ1-5, with D perhaps TRBD1 (5 bases). V was shortened by 8 bases and J by 5 bases, with 10 bases between the two germline ends. The germline V gene has CDR1 MNHNS and CDR2 SASEGT. This CDR3 is built from 12 residues. The CDR3 DNA sequence: TGTGCCAGCTCGACAGACCATCAGCCCCAGCATTTT. This gives the protein CASSTDHQPQHF.

The CDR3 reads CASSHGQSYEQYF. DNA for the CDR3: TGTGCCAGCAGCCACGGGCAATCCTACGAGCAGTACTTC. J is TRBJ2-7 and V is TRBV6-6; D gene ambiguous. With 6 bases removed from V and 1 base from J, the gap between germline ends came to 10 bases. The CDR3 covers 13 residues. Germline CDR1 and CDR2: MNHNY and SVGAGI (reference sequence).

To note about this clonotype: This CDR3 fails to terminate in the conserved phenylalanine or tryptophan, so it likely reflects a read error. The V and J genes are TRBV11-3 and TRBJ2-1, with D uncertain. The V end was cut by 0 bases, the J end by 0 bases, with 6 bases between. The germline gives CDR1 SGHNT, CDR2 YENEEA. CDR3 length: 15 residues. The CDR3 sequence is CASSLDVSSYNEQFY. CDR3 nucleotide sequence: TGTGCCAGCAGCTTAGATGTGAGCTCCTACAATGAGCAGTTCTAC.

Worth noting for this clonotype: The CDR3 does not end in the conserved phenylalanine or tryptophan, so this is likely a read error. The genes are TRBV7-8 and TRBJ1-6, with a possible D match to TRBD1 (5 bases). Germline V gene sequence: CDR1 SGHVS, CDR2 FQNEAQ. The germline V and J ends were trimmed by 1 base and 9 bases, with 10 bases remaining between them. CDR3 length equals 14 residues. For the CDR3, the DNA is TGTGCCAGCAGCTTAGGAGGGGCGGTTTCACCCCTCCACTCT. As protein: CASSLGGAVSPLHS.

This clonotype was counted between two and nine times. The gene calls are TRBV6-5 and TRBJ2-2; D remains ambiguous. The germline gives CDR1 MNHEY, CDR2 SVGAGI. The ends were cut back, 1 base at V and 5 bases at J, with 8 bases in the middle. This CDR3 contains 14 residues. The CDR3 loop reads CASSYFGITGELFF. The CDR3 DNA reads as TGTGCCAGCAGTTACTTCGGTATTACCGGGGAGCTGTTTTTT.

The gene calls are TRBV14 and TRBJ1-1; 7 nucleotides agree with TRBD1. The ends lost 8 bases at V and 0 bases at J; junction bases unmatched: 15. Germline V gives CDR1 SGHDN, CDR2 FVKESK. The CDR3 is made up of 17 amino acids. The CDR3 sequence is CASRKLVGDSMNTEAFF. The CDR3 region has the DNA TGTGCCAGCCGAAAGTTGGTGGGGGACAGCATGAACACTGAAGCTTTCTTT.

The chain recombines TRBV6-5 with TRBJ1-2; no reliable D call. Looked up from germline, CDR1 is MNHEY and CDR2 is SVGAGI. Between the trimmed V and J ends, which lost 2 bases and 2 bases, there was a span of 12 bases. This CDR3 has 15 amino acids. The CDR3 sequence: CASSYGDGKNYGYTF. Here the CDR3 DNA reads TGTGCCAGCAGTTACGGTGATGGGAAAAACTATGGCTACACCTTC.

The chain couples TRBV7-3 to TRBJ2-2, with 10 bases that match TRBD2. The CDR3 spans 17 residues. J lost 1 base, V lost 2 bases, and 4 bases had no gene match. From germline, CDR1 is SGHTA and CDR2 FQGTGA. DNA for the CDR3: TGTGCCAGCAGCTTAGAGCGGGGGGGCCAGAACACCGGGGAGCTGTTTTTT. It is translated as CASSLERGGQNTGELFF.

There are a few counts of this clonotype. DNA for the CDR3: TGTGCCAGCAGCCAACTAGCGGGGGAATCCTACGAGCAGTACTTC. It is translated as CASSQLAGESYEQYF. V and J are TRBV2 and TRBJ2-7; the match to TRBD2 covers 11 bases. The CDR3 is 15 amino acids. The germline CDR1 and CDR2 sequences are SNHLY and FYNNEI. The V gene end was trimmed by 6 bases and the J gene end by 1 base; junction bases not matched to a gene: 5.